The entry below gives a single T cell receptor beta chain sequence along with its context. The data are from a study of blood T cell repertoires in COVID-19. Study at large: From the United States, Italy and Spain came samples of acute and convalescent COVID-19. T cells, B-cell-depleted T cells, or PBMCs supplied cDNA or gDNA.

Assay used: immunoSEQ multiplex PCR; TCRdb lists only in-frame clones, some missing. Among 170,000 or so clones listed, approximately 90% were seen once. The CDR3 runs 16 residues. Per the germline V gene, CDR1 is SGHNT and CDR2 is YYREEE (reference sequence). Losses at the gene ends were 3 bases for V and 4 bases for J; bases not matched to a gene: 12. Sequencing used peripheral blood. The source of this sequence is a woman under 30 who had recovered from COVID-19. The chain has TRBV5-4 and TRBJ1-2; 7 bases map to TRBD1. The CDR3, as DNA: TGTGCCAGCAGCTCGAACCCAGGGGGAGGTATCTATGGCTACACCTTC. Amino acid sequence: CASSSNPGGGIYGYTF.